This is a list of T cell receptor beta chains from one sample in a study of blood T cells in healthy people across ages. In TCRdb, the 5' RACE reads were re-called with MiXCR into one record per CDR3 protein. The top ten clones hold roughly 23% of a sample with 1.8 million or so distinct CDR3 sequences, approximately 40% of them seen once. Input material: blood. Source of these receptors: a human donor in good health. The CDR3 runs from the conserved cysteine through the conserved F or W. Expanded clones get a size class; other rows say once, few or many, or leave the size out.

CDR3aa: CSARGTGTSRVSYEQYF
abundance: -
v_gene: TRBV20-1
j_gene: TRBJ2-7

CDR3aa: CASSLGDTMGYGYTF
abundance: few
v_gene: TRBV5-5
j_gene: TRBJ1-2

CDR3aa: CASSPGLPNEKLFF
abundance: -
v_gene: TRBV28
j_gene: TRBJ1-4

CDR3aa: CSVGLGAGYTF
abundance: few
v_gene: TRBV29-1
j_gene: TRBJ1-2

CDR3aa: CASSKDIVNEQFF
abundance: -
v_gene: TRBV5-1
j_gene: TRBJ2-1

CDR3aa: CASSPSGGAYYGYTF
abundance: -
v_gene: TRBV12-3/TRBV12-4
j_gene: TRBJ1-2

CDR3aa: CASSPGTRPFQETQYF
abundance: -
v_gene: TRBV5-1
j_gene: TRBJ2-5

CDR3aa: CASSPNGQDNSPLHF
abundance: -
v_gene: TRBV5-1
j_gene: TRBJ1-6

CDR3aa: CASRHDSVSYEQYF
abundance: -
v_gene: TRBV5-1
j_gene: TRBJ2-7

CDR3aa: CSAGIRSGGNEQFF
abundance: many
v_gene: TRBV20-1
j_gene: TRBJ2-1

CDR3aa: CAISESGTEELNAFF
abundance: -
v_gene: TRBV10-3
j_gene: TRBJ1-1

CDR3aa: CASSEYLGDLTDTQYF
abundance: -
v_gene: TRBV7-9
j_gene: TRBJ2-3

CDR3aa: CASSLGRNFGQGTYEQYF
abundance: -
v_gene: TRBV18
j_gene: -

CDR3aa: CASRRTPTEQYF
abundance: -
v_gene: TRBV6-5
j_gene: TRBJ2-7

CDR3aa: CASSVGRDGREKLFF
abundance: once
v_gene: TRBV9
j_gene: TRBJ1-4

CDR3aa: CASSLFAGGLGNEQFF
abundance: few
v_gene: TRBV7-3
j_gene: TRBJ2-1

CDR3aa: CASSLALKGTQYF
abundance: -
v_gene: TRBV5-1
j_gene: -

CDR3aa: CASSLVSQRSSYNEQFF
abundance: -
v_gene: TRBV5-1
j_gene: TRBJ2-1

CDR3aa: CSVRDRGAHNEQFF
abundance: few
v_gene: TRBV29-1
j_gene: TRBJ2-1

CDR3aa: CASSLRGSGAYGYTF
abundance: -
v_gene: TRBV27
j_gene: TRBJ1-2

CDR3aa: CASSPQPGTGGAVREQYF
abundance: -
v_gene: TRBV4-3
j_gene: TRBJ2-7

CDR3aa: CAWSVRAGPSNFNEAEAFF
abundance: -
v_gene: TRBV30
j_gene: TRBJ1-1

CDR3aa: CSAGGLAGVNTGELFF
abundance: few
v_gene: TRBV20-1
j_gene: TRBJ2-2

CDR3aa: CASNTREVYEQYF
abundance: few
v_gene: TRBV21-1
j_gene: TRBJ2-7

CDR3aa: CASSKPGGDGTQYF
abundance: -
v_gene: TRBV7-9
j_gene: TRBJ2-5

CDR3aa: CASSSTGTGDNEQFF
abundance: few
v_gene: TRBV28
j_gene: TRBJ2-1

CDR3aa: CASSLNEKQFF
abundance: -
v_gene: TRBV7-3
j_gene: TRBJ2-1

CDR3aa: CASSFDANEKLFF
abundance: -
v_gene: TRBV7-2
j_gene: TRBJ1-4

CDR3aa: CASSVAARTAGANVLTF
abundance: -
v_gene: TRBV9
j_gene: TRBJ2-6

CDR3aa: CASSLAGGDRPYEQYF
abundance: -
v_gene: TRBV5-1
j_gene: -

CDR3aa: CSVGSGRDTQYF
abundance: -
v_gene: TRBV29-1
j_gene: TRBJ2-3

CDR3aa: CASSHWNEKRFF
abundance: once
v_gene: TRBV7-6
j_gene: TRBJ1-4

CDR3aa: CASSLVWTGDKYF
abundance: -
v_gene: TRBV12-3/TRBV12-4
j_gene: TRBJ2-4

CDR3aa: CSARDETYGGNTIYF
abundance: -
v_gene: TRBV20-1
j_gene: TRBJ1-3

CDR3aa: CSAPTETYGYTF
abundance: few
v_gene: TRBV20-1
j_gene: TRBJ1-2

CDR3aa: CASTLGQLPQETQYF
abundance: -
v_gene: TRBV5-5
j_gene: TRBJ2-5

CDR3aa: CASSLWGTSGSLPDTQYF
abundance: once
v_gene: TRBV28
j_gene: TRBJ2-3

CDR3aa: CSARQGRDYGYTF
abundance: -
v_gene: TRBV29-1
j_gene: TRBJ1-2

CDR3aa: CASSLVVGVSDTQYF
abundance: few
v_gene: TRBV7-2
j_gene: TRBJ2-3

CDR3aa: CASRDRQRNYEQYF
abundance: few
v_gene: TRBV5-8
j_gene: TRBJ2-7

CDR3aa: CASSVGDWVTGGEGTEAFF
abundance: once
v_gene: TRBV9
j_gene: TRBJ1-1

CDR3aa: CSARDLARTGGLYDEQYF
abundance: few
v_gene: TRBV20-1
j_gene: TRBJ2-7

CDR3aa: CASSPTEGQGYTF
abundance: few
v_gene: TRBV4-3
j_gene: TRBJ1-2

CDR3aa: CSASPRLETQYF
abundance: -
v_gene: TRBV20-1
j_gene: -

CDR3aa: CASSIGGNYGYTF
abundance: few
v_gene: TRBV13
j_gene: TRBJ1-2

CDR3aa: CSARDLEWSSGGLGRETQYF
abundance: few
v_gene: TRBV20-1
j_gene: TRBJ2-5

CDR3aa: CSVEIAGPETQYF
abundance: -
v_gene: TRBV29-1
j_gene: TRBJ2-5

CDR3aa: CASSLEGGYNSPLHF
abundance: -
v_gene: TRBV28
j_gene: TRBJ1-6

CDR3aa: CASSSSPGRWYGYTF
abundance: -
v_gene: TRBV12-3/TRBV12-4
j_gene: TRBJ1-2

CDR3aa: CAISEPTVRGSTYGYTF
abundance: -
v_gene: TRBV10-3
j_gene: TRBJ1-2

CDR3aa: CASSLDLRLAGGPDLHEQFF
abundance: -
v_gene: TRBV11-3
j_gene: TRBJ2-1

CDR3aa: CASSQGSAPGSYNEQFF
abundance: -
v_gene: TRBV4-3
j_gene: TRBJ2-1

CDR3aa: CASSETPNEEQYF
abundance: -
v_gene: TRBV9
j_gene: TRBJ2-4

CDR3aa: CASSPARALVLGEQYF
abundance: -
v_gene: TRBV14
j_gene: -

CDR3aa: CASSLEKWGVEGYTF
abundance: -
v_gene: TRBV7-9
j_gene: TRBJ1-2

CDR3aa: CASSYSRPPLHF
abundance: -
v_gene: TRBV6-2/TRBV6-3
j_gene: TRBJ1-6

CDR3aa: CASSWQGSGETQYF
abundance: -
v_gene: TRBV5-1
j_gene: TRBJ2-5

CDR3aa: CASSLSGTGVIYEQFF
abundance: -
v_gene: TRBV12-3/TRBV12-4
j_gene: TRBJ2-1

CDR3aa: CSVEGGEGIVNTEAFF
abundance: -
v_gene: TRBV29-1
j_gene: TRBJ1-1

CDR3aa: CASSLGTPSYGYTF
abundance: -
v_gene: TRBV9
j_gene: TRBJ1-2